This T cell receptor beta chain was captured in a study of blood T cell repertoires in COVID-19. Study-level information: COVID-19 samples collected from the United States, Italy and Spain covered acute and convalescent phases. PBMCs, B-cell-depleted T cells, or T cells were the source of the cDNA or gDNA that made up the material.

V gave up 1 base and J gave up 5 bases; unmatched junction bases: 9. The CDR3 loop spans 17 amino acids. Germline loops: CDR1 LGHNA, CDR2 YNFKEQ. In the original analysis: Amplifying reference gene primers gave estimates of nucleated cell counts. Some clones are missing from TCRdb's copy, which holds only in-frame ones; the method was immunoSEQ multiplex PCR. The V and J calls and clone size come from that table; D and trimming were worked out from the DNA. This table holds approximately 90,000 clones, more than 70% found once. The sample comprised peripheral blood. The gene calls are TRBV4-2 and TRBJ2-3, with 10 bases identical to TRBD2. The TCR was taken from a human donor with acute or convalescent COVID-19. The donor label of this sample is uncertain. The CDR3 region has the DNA TGTGCCAGCAGCCAAGCCGGAGCGGGGGGGCCTGGAGATACGCAGTATTTT. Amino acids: CASSQAGAGGPGDTQYF.